The clone carrying this T cell receptor beta chain was counted only a few times. The V end lost 2 bases, the J end lost 5 bases, and 16 bases lay between the germline ends. CDR1 is KGHSH and CDR2 is LQKENI in the germline V gene. The CDR3 loop spans 15 amino acids. The data were taken from a study of early T cells in non-severe SARS-CoV-2 infection. TCRdb called the 5' RACE reads again in MiXCR, with one record for every CDR3 protein. The sample records 80,000 to 95,000 distinct CDR3 sequences, approximately 13% being singletons. This chain links TRBV18 with TRBJ2-7; the D gene is possibly TRBD2 (6 bases). Sequencing used whole blood. The source is an adult who was a healthcare worker with PCR-confirmed SARS-CoV-2 infection or an uninfected control (not recorded which). The CDR3 region has the DNA TGTGCCAGCTCACCATACGCGCGGGATTTAAACGAGCAGTACTTC. It translates to CASSPYARDLNEQYF.